This T cell receptor (beta chain) was retrieved from a study of blood T cells in healthy people across ages. Donation came from healthy Caucasian individuals in Russia who were aged about 6 to 95. Peripheral blood samples of roughly 9.8 milliliters were drawn from each donor. Samples each had at least 5 micrograms of total RNA extracted. Through a sample-barcoded 5' primer and a J-beta primer mix, a second PCR was run for roughly 6 to 12 cycles. TCRdb used MiXCR to reprocess the 5' RACE reads, holding one entry per CDR3 protein. The sample holds approximately 730,000 distinct CDR3 sequences, roughly 50% seen once. Details on this clonotype: Antigen unknown.

General study results and limits: In older individuals, TCR beta diversity per million T cells was lower, falling roughly linearly with age.

Germline V gives CDR1 MNHEY, CDR2 SVGEGT. Trimming cost V 0 bases and J 1 base; bases outside gene matches: 8. The CDR3 runs to 18 residues. J is TRBJ2-1 and V is TRBV6-2 or TRBV6-3, with 8 bases lining up with TRBD2. The sequenced sample was blood. The clonotype was recovered from an elderly man in good health. CDR3 DNA sequence: TGTGCCAGCAGTTACTCCCCTTGGGGCGGGAGGTCCTACAATGAGCAGTTCTTC. Amino acids: CASSYSPWGGRSYNEQFF.